This passage covers 16 T cell receptor beta chains from one sample sequenced in a study of cytomegalovirus exposure and HLA in healthy donors (dated by TCRdb to the late 2010s). The library was obtained by the immunoSEQ multiplex PCR assay. For the multiplex PCR, a mixture combining 60 forward primers for TCR Vbeta segments and 13 reverse primers for TCR Jbeta segments was used. Sourced from immuneACCESS, this table was stored by TCRdb with only in-frame sequences that have V and J called. A share of the clones is absent; for the studies checked, an unresolved V gene accounts for under half, and the remainder has no known explanation. Counted in this sample were about 200,000 clones; 70% to 80% of them appeared once. About 0.36% of the sample goes to the ten largest clones. Sequences were obtained from PBMCs. These receptors all stem from a male donor in good health and CMV-seropositive.

This clone occurred once. The CDR3 sequence is CASSPPDREVAYEQYF. In nucleotides, the CDR3 is TGTGCCAGCAGCCCCCCGGACAGGGAGGTGGCCTACGAGCAGTACTTC. The chain combines TRBV7-9 with TRBJ2-7, with 8 positions matching TRBD1. After removal of 5 bases from V and 2 bases from J, the junction contained 11 bases not matched to a gene. The CDR3 spans 16 residues. CDR1 is SEHNR and CDR2 is FQNEAQ in the germline V gene (reference sequence).

The chain employs TRBV15 and TRBJ1-2, with D perhaps matching TRBD1 (5 bases). The CDR3 sequence is 14 residues long. The V gene's germline CDR1 is LNHNV and CDR2 YYDKDF (reference sequence). Trimming shortened V by 5 bases and J by 4 bases, and 14 bases separated the two germline ends. In DNA form, the CDR3 reads TGTGCCACCAGCTTGGGGCAGCAGGGCTATGGCTACACCTTC. Its protein product is CATSLGQQGYGYTF.

The rearrangement joins TRBV7-9 to TRBJ2-7; 7 bases fit TRBD1. The CDR3 extends over 18 amino acids. Unmatched junction bases numbered 16, after V lost 5 bases and J lost 0 bases. Per germline, CDR1 SEHNR and CDR2 FQNEAQ (reference sequence). CDR3 bases: TGTGCCAGCAGCCCTATACGGCAACAGGGGCCGAGCTCCTACGAGCAGTACTTC. Translated: CASSPIRQQGPSSYEQYF.

The chain joins TRBV7-6 to TRBJ2-2, with 8 bases lining up with TRBD1. This CDR3 has 17 residues. The germline V gene encodes CDR1 SGHVS and CDR2 FNYEAQ. V gave up 2 bases and J gave up 5 bases; unmatched junction bases: 10. The DNA for the CDR3 is TGTGCCAGCAGCTTAAATCCCCAGGGGGCAGGGACCGGGGAGCTGTTTTTT. Encoded protein: CASSLNPQGAGTGELFF.

The chain combines TRBV27 with TRBJ2-5; D gene uncertain. This CDR3 comprises 16 residues. V dropped 2 bases and J dropped 0 bases, with 13 bases sitting between them. Per germline, CDR1 MNHEY and CDR2 SMNVEV (reference sequence). CDR3 DNA: TGTGCCAGCAGTTTACGCCAGGCCCCGTACCAAGAGACCCAGTACTTC. The encoded protein is CASSLRQAPYQETQYF.

The J gene is TRBJ1-2, the V gene TRBV6-4; 7 bases fit TRBD1. The V gene's germline CDR1 is MRHNA and CDR2 SNTAGT. CDR3 length: 13 residues. J was trimmed by 4 bases and V by 5 bases; bases with no gene match: 4. DNA of the CDR3: TGTGCCAGCAGTATGGGACAGTCCTATGGCTACACCTTC. This codes for CASSMGQSYGYTF.

Here the CDR3 DNA reads TGCGCCAGCAGCTTCGGACAGCCTAATGAAAAACTGTTTTTT. Translation gives CASSFGQPNEKLFF. This chain links TRBV5-1 with TRBJ1-4; a weak D match, TRBD1 (6 bases). Trimming removed 2 bases from V and 3 bases from J, with 8 bases in between. Germline CDR1 and CDR2: SGHRS and YFSETQ. The CDR3 contains 14 residues.

This sequence joins TRBV9 and TRBJ2-2; D is undetermined. CDR3 length equals 15 residues. The germline gives CDR1 SGDLS, CDR2 YYNGEE. Trimming shortened V by 0 bases and J by 2 bases, and 8 bases separated the two germline ends. This CDR3 reads CASSVVHSNTGELFF. The CDR3 coding sequence is TGTGCCAGCAGCGTAGTCCACAGCAACACCGGGGAGCTGTTTTTT.

This clone was seen only once. The gene calls are TRBV2 and TRBJ1-1, with 7 bases matching TRBD1. Germline values: CDR1 SNHLY, CDR2 FYNNEI. This CDR3 contains 15 residues. V shed 4 bases, J shed 1 base, and the junction held 6 bases outside the gene matches. This CDR3 is CASSATGTENTEAFF. CDR3 nucleotides: TGTGCCAGCAGTGCGACCGGGACAGAGAACACTGAAGCTTTCTTT. The variable domain in full, with the rest retrieved from reference TRBV2 and TRBJ1-1, is EPEVTQTPSHQVTQMGQEVILRCVPISNHLYFYWYRQILGQKVEFLVSFYNNEISEKSEIFDDQFSVERPDGSNFTLKIRSTKLEDSAMYFCASSATGTENTEAFFGQGTRLTVV.

The chain joins TRBV13 to TRBJ1-6, with a tentative D call TRBD1 (6 bases). V was pared by 1 base and J by 9 bases, with 10 bases between. This CDR3 contains 14 residues. In germline, CDR1 is PRHDT, CDR2 FYEKMQ (reference sequence). CDR3 sequence (DNA): TGTGCCAGCAGCTTAGACAGGGTTCGTTCACCCCTCCACTTT. Its translation: CASSLDRVRSPLHF.

The chain links TRBV4-2 to TRBJ1-1, with a possible D match to TRBD1 (5 bases). Germline CDR1 reads LGHNA; CDR2 reads YNFKEQ. This CDR3 has 15 amino acids. With 4 bases removed from V and 4 bases from J, the gap between germline ends came to 16 bases. The CDR3 loop reads CASSPQGGGATEAFF. The CDR3 DNA is TGTGCCAGCAGCCCCCAAGGCGGAGGGGCCACTGAAGCTTTCTTT.

The chain has TRBV19 and TRBJ2-7; D is ambiguous. Deletions cut 7 bases from V and 0 bases from J, with 13 bases between. The CDR3 is 14 amino acids. CDR1 is LNHDA, CDR2 SQIVND, per germline (reference sequence). This CDR3 reads CASMLHSNSYEQYF. The CDR3 bases are TGTGCCAGTATGCTCCACAGCAACTCCTACGAGCAGTACTTC.

In this sample, this clone turned up once. The chain employs TRBV2 and TRBJ1-4, with 9 bases fitting TRBD1. Germline V gives CDR1 SNHLY, CDR2 FYNNEI. The CDR3 runs to 13 residues. After removal of 7 bases from V and 5 bases from J, the junction contained 2 bases not matched to a gene. CDR3 loop: CASTGQGNEKLFF. The CDR3 DNA is TGTGCCAGCACGGGACAGGGAAATGAAAAACTGTTTTTT.

This clone was observed a single time. The chain couples TRBV11-2 to TRBJ2-7, with TRBD2 identical over 8 bases. With 1 base clipped from V and 1 base from J, the junction kept 15 bases outside the gene matches. Germline V gene sequence: CDR1 SGHAT, CDR2 FQNNGV. CDR3 length: 19 amino acids. CDR3 bases: TGTGCCAGCAGCTTAGTTGGGGTGCGGGGCGGGGGGTCATCCTACGAGCAGTACTTC. It codes for CASSLVGVRGGGSSYEQYF.

The chain has TRBV28 and TRBJ1-6, with TRBD1 as a possible D gene (6 bases). Germline CDR1 MDHEN, CDR2 SYDVKM. The V and J ends lost 11 bases and 10 bases respectively, with 18 bases between them. The CDR3 contains 13 residues. The CDR3 reads CAGNRVTGSPLHF. The CDR3 DNA follows: TGTGCCGGAAACAGGGTAACAGGGTCACCCCTCCACTTT.

The genes are TRBV4-3 and TRBJ2-5, with 10 bases matching TRBD2. V lost 4 bases to trimming and J lost 5 bases; unmatched junction nucleotides: 10. CDR1 LGHNA and CDR2 YSLEER come from the germline V gene. The CDR3 has 16 amino acids. The CDR3 bases are TGCGCCAGCAGCCCGGTAGCGGGAGGTTTTATGGAGACCCAGTACTTC. It codes for CASSPVAGGFMETQYF.